The 18 T cell receptor beta chains below all came from one sample that was sequenced in a study of early T cells in non-severe SARS-CoV-2 infection. TCRdb reanalysed the 5' RACE reads using MiXCR and keeps one entry per CDR3 protein. This table has over 30,000 distinct CDR3 sequences, 5% to 6% appearing once. The sequenced sample was whole blood, obtained at baseline. These receptors came from an adult who was a healthcare worker with PCR-confirmed SARS-CoV-2 infection or an uninfected control (not recorded which).

This clonotype showed up many times. The V and J genes are TRBV28 and TRBJ2-5; D is uncertain. Trimming removed 3 bases from V and 7 bases from J, with 9 bases in between. Germline CDR1 MDHEN, CDR2 SYDVKM. This CDR3 is built from 12 residues. Here the CDR3 DNA reads TGTGCCAGCAGTTTTAGGTGGGCGACCCAGTACTTC. Amino acid sequence: CASSFRWATQYF.

The chain uses TRBV28 and TRBJ2-1, with 9 bases matching TRBD2. The V and J ends lost 2 bases and 7 bases, in that order; junction bases with no gene match: 12. The CDR3 is made up of 17 amino acids. Germline CDR1 is MDHEN and CDR2 is SYDVKM. This CDR3 reads CASSLLTSGPLWNEQFF. The DNA of the CDR3 is TGTGCCAGCAGTTTACTAACTAGCGGGCCTCTGTGGAATGAGCAGTTCTTC. The whole variable domain, filled in from reference TRBV28 and TRBJ2-1, reads DVKVTQSSRYLVKRTGEKVFLECVQDMDHENMFWYRQDPGLGLRLIYFSYDVKMKEKGDIPEGYSVSREKKERFSLILESASTNQTSMYLCASSLLTSGPLWNEQFFGPGTRLTVL.

This clonotype was seen ten or more times. The J gene is TRBJ2-3, the V gene TRBV10-3; TRBD2 aligns across 7 bases. The CDR3 has 15 residues. V trimming: 0 bases; J trimming: 6 bases; junction bases outside the gene matches: 6. Germline lookup yields CDR1 ENHRY and CDR2 SYGVKD. CDR3 region: CAISESGGSTDTQYF. The CDR3 bases are TGTGCCATCAGTGAGTCTGGCGGGAGTACTGATACGCAGTATTTT.

Ten or more counts support this clonotype. The chain carries TRBV20-1 and TRBJ2-7; TRBD2 might be the D (5 bases). The CDR3 runs to 12 residues. Germline CDR1 and CDR2: DFQATT and SNEGSKA (reference sequence). V was clipped by 6 bases and J by 2 bases, with 11 bases between them. The CDR3 sequence: CSARTGTYEQYF. The CDR3 DNA reads TGCAGTGCCAGGACTGGGACCTACGAGCAGTACTTC.

This clonotype was detected a few times. V and J are TRBV11-2 and TRBJ2-1; TRBD2 matches at 9 bases. The CDR3 runs to 16 residues. From germline, CDR1 is SGHAT and CDR2 FQNNGV. After removal of 0 bases from V and 4 bases from J, the junction contained 4 bases not matched to a gene. CDR3: CASSLDAGGGYNEQFF. For the CDR3, the DNA is TGTGCCAGCAGCTTAGACGCGGGAGGGGGGTACAATGAGCAGTTCTTC. Drawing the rest from reference TRBV11-2 and TRBJ2-1, the complete variable domain is EAGVAQSPRYKIIEKRQSVAFWCNPISGHATLYWYQQILGQGPKLLIQFQNNGVVDDSQLPKDRFSAERLKGVDSTLKIQPAKLEDSAVYLCASSLDAGGGYNEQFFGPGTRLTVL.

This clonotype was picked up many times. V is TRBV4-2 and J is TRBJ2-7, with 10 nucleotides matching TRBD1. CDR1 and CDR2 (germline): LGHNA, YNFKEQ. The CDR3 runs 15 residues. V was pared by 5 bases and J by 3 bases, with 7 bases of the junction left unmatched. CDR3 sequence reads: CASSIWGTGDYEQYF. CDR3 coding DNA: TGTGCCAGCAGCATTTGGGGGACAGGGGACTACGAGCAGTACTTC.

This clonotype qualifies as medium-sized. The V call is TRBV19, the J call TRBJ1-6, with D tentatively TRBD1 (5 bases). The germline CDR1 and CDR2 sequences are LNHDA and SQIVND (reference sequence). V was cut by 5 bases and J by 8 bases, with 10 bases left in between. The CDR3 is 13 amino acids. In DNA, the CDR3 is TGTGCCAGTAGTTATTTGGGGGATTCACCCCTCCACTTT. This sequence encodes CASSYLGDSPLHF.

This clonotype was counted ten times or more. This rearrangement joins TRBV6-2 or TRBV6-3 to TRBJ2-1; TRBD2 matches at 7 bases. Unmatched junction bases numbered 11, after V lost 0 bases and J lost 6 bases. The CDR3 contains 17 residues. CDR1 and CDR2 from the germline V gene are MNHEY and SVGEGT. The CDR3 DNA reads TGTGCCAGCAGTTACTCGATGGGAGGGTACCTCGGCAATGAGCAGTTCTTC. Translating it yields CASSYSMGGYLGNEQFF.

There are a few counts of this clonotype. The V and J genes are TRBV24-1 and TRBJ2-2, with D perhaps TRBD2 (6 bases). V lost 0 bases, J lost 0 bases, and 10 bases lay in between. The CDR3 is 17 residues long. Germline CDR1 is KGHDR and CDR2 is SFDVKD. The CDR3 DNA follows: TGTGCCACCAGTGATTTGCCCGGGACTCCGAACACCGGGGAGCTGTTTTTT. It yields the protein CATSDLPGTPNTGELFF.

By its share, this clonotype is medium-sized. CDR3 region: CAISGGGRAAEQYV. CDR3 in DNA: TGTGCCATCAGTGGTGGAGGGAGGGCCGCCGAGCAGTACGTC. This chain uses TRBV10-3 with TRBJ2-7, with 7 positions matching TRBD2. With V trimmed by 4 bases and J by 6 bases, 9 bases remained unmatched. Germline loops: CDR1 ENHRY, CDR2 SYGVKD. This CDR3 has 14 residues.

This clonotype was recorded at least ten times. The chain joins TRBV6-5 to TRBJ2-1, with 9 bases identical to TRBD1. This CDR3 is 15 amino acids long. The V gene end was trimmed by 5 bases and the J gene end by 2 bases; junction bases not matched to a gene: 4. From germline, CDR1 is MNHEY and CDR2 SVGAGI. The DNA for the CDR3 is TGTGCCAGCAGTCGCCGACAGGGGGCCTACAATGAGCAGTTCTTC. As protein: CASSRRQGAYNEQFF.

In its sample, this clonotype was seen many times. The chain links TRBV20-1 to TRBJ2-7; possibly TRBD2 for D (6 bases). Trimming cost V 0 bases and J 6 bases, with 30 bases left between them. Germline V gives CDR1 DFQATT, CDR2 SNEGSKA (reference sequence). The CDR3 covers 19 residues. CDR3 sequence: CSARDPVQPGLLIVREQYF. CDR3 DNA sequence: TGCAGTGCTAGAGATCCGGTGCAGCCGGGACTCCTAATCGTTCGCGAGCAGTACTTC.

This clonotype was counted only a few times. The chain carries TRBV6-1 and TRBJ2-3; maybe TRBD1 (5 bases). The V end was cut by 7 bases, the J end by 0 bases, with 17 bases between. Germline CDR1 is MNHNS and CDR2 is SASEGT. The CDR3 spans 16 residues. Here the CDR3 reads CASILGVGKSTDTQYF. CDR3 nucleotide sequence: TGTGCCAGCATTCTAGGGGTTGGAAAGAGCACAGATACGCAGTATTTT.

This sequence joins TRBV24-1 and TRBJ2-3; no clear D gene. There are 15 residues in the CDR3. Germline CDR1 is KGHDR and CDR2 is SFDVKD. Trimming took off 5 bases at V and 1 base at J, with 12 bases between the two ends. The chain's CDR3 is CATSGQQPGTDTQYF. The CDR3 region has the DNA TGTGCCACCAGTGGCCAACAGCCCGGCACAGATACGCAGTATTTT.

In its sample, this clonotype was seen many times. The chain employs TRBV20-1 and TRBJ2-4, with D perhaps TRBD2 (5 bases). V lost 3 bases, J lost 6 bases, and 15 bases lay in between. Per the germline V gene, CDR1 is DFQATT and CDR2 is SNEGSKA (reference sequence). This CDR3 spans 14 amino acids. The CDR3 is CSASNGGGGNIQYF. The DNA for the CDR3 is TGCAGTGCTAGTAACGGAGGTGGTGGAAACATTCAGTACTTC.

In its sample, this clonotype was seen a few times. The V call is TRBV5-1, the J call TRBJ1-1, with D uncertain. The V gene lost 4 bases and the J gene lost 0 bases, with 13 bases spanning the gap. Per the germline V gene, CDR1 is SGHRS and CDR2 is YFSETQ. CDR3 length equals 15 residues. The CDR3 reads CASSLKAELNTEAFF. Here the CDR3 DNA reads TGCGCCAGCAGCCTCAAAGCCGAGCTGAACACTGAAGCTTTCTTT.

This clonotype showed up many times. The chain links TRBV9 to TRBJ1-1; D ambiguous. Germline V gene lookup returns CDR1 SGDLS and CDR2 YYNGEE. Deletions cut 4 bases from V and 1 base from J, with 14 bases between. The CDR3 consists of 15 residues. The CDR3 DNA follows: TGTGCCAGCAGCACCTCCACACACCCGAACACTGAAGCTTTCTTT. Its protein is CASSTSTHPNTEAFF.

The table lists this clonotype with many counts. V gene TRBV6-5 combines with J gene TRBJ1-1; D is uncertain. Germline V CDR1 and CDR2: MNHEY, SVGAGI. The germline V and J ends were trimmed by 5 bases and 2 bases, with 15 bases remaining between them. The CDR3 totals 15 residues. CDR3 in amino acids: CASSGLRQSNTEAFF. The CDR3 region has the DNA TGTGCCAGCAGTGGGCTTCGGCAGTCTAACACTGAAGCTTTCTTT.